Sequencing of this T cell receptor (beta chain) was carried out in a study of long-term antiretroviral therapy in people with HIV. Study details: The earliest samples predate the 2015 immediate-ART recommendation by about a decade.

Study-level points and caveats: Nothing was known about ART adherence, viral resistance or changes in therapy.

It was version v3.0 of the immunoSEQ assay that was run at survey level. The study targeted roughly 40,000-50,000 T-cell genomes per sample in sequencing. Method: immunoSEQ multiplex PCR; TCRdb's copy keeps in-frame clones and lacks some. The sample contains about 29,000 clones, 75% to 90% of which appear only once. The germline CDR1 and CDR2 sequences are SGHRS and YFSETQ. Trimming stripped 8 bases from V and 1 base from J, with 6 bases between. The CDR3 has 12 residues. This clone was counted between two and nine times. The target antigen is unknown. The clonotype was recovered from a man in his fifties with HIV. V is TRBV5-1 and J is TRBJ2-2; D not resolved. The material sequenced was unsorted PBMCs, taken approximately 5 years before starting antiretroviral therapy. The chain's CDR3 is CASTENTGELFF. CDR3 DNA sequence: TGCGCCAGTACAGAGAACACCGGGGAGCTGTTTTTT.